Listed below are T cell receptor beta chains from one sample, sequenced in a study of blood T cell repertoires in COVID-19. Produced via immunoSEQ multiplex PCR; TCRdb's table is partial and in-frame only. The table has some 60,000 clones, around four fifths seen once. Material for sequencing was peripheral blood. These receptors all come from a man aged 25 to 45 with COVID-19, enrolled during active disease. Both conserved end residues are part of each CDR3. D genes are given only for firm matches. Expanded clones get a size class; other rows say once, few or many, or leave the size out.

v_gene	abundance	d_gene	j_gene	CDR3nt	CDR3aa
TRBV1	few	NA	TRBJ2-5	TGCACCAGCAGCCAGGCCCCTAGCGGGAGACGTAGGGAGACCCAGTACTTC	CTSSQAPSGRRRETQYF
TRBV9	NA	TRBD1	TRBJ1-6	TGTGCCAGCAGCGTGGGGACAGAGAATTCACCCCTCCACTTT	CASSVGTENSPLHF
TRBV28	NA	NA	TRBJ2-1	TGTGCCAGCAGTTTAACGCCGGGGGAGGATGAGCAGTTCTTC	CASSLTPGEDEQFF
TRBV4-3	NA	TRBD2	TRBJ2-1	TGCGCCAGCAGCCAAGAAGCGCGGGGGGGGGTCCAGTTCTTC	CASSQEARGGVQFF
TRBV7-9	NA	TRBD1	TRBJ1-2	TGTGCCAGCAGCCAACCGGACAGGGGGTTTAATGGCTACACCTTC	CASSQPDRGFNGYTF
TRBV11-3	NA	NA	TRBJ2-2	TGTGCCAGCAGCTTACTTGGTCGAGTGGACGTTGAGGGTAACACCGGGGAGCTGTTTTTT	CASSLLGRVDVEGNTGELFF
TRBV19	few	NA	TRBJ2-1	TGTGCCAGTAGGGCCATAGGGGGCAATGAGCAGTTCTTC	CASRAIGGNEQFF
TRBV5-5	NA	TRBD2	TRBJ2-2	TGTGCCAGCAGCTTGGCTCCGGCGGGAGTCGCCGGGGAGCTGTTTTTT	CASSLAPAGVAGELFF
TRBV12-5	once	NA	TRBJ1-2	TGTGCTAGTGGTTTGGTAGTGATTGCTAGGGGCTTCGGCTATGGCTACACCTTC	CASGLVVIARGFGYGYTF
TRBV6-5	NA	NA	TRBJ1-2	TGTGCCTCCCGGGAGACCTCCTATGGCTACACCTTC	CASRETSYGYTF
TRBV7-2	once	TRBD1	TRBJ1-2	TGTGCCAGCAGCTCCCCGGGACAGGGAACGTTTAACTATGGCTACACCTTC	CASSSPGQGTFNYGYTF
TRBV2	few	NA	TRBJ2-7	TGTGCCAGCAGTGGGCAGTTATCCTACGAGCAGTACTTC	CASSGQLSYEQYF
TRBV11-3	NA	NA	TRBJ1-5	TGTGCCAGCAGCTCGGGAGGGGATCAGCCCCAGCATTTT	CASSSGGDQPQHF
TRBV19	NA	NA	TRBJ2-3	TGTGCCAGTAGTCTGGACTCACCAGCGGGCTGGGGGACAGATACGCAGTATTTT	CASSLDSPAGWGTDTQYF
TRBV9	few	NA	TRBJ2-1	TGTGCCAGCAGCCCGGGAGACTTACGAAACAATGAGCAGTTCTTC	CASSPGDLRNNEQFF
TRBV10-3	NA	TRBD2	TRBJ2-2	TGTGCCATCAATGCCGGGGGGGGCCCCGGGGAGCTGTTTTTT	CAINAGGGPGELFF
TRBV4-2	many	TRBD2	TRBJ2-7	TGTGCCAGCAGCCAAGATCGGGGGGGCTCCTACGAGCAGTACTTC	CASSQDRGGSYEQYF
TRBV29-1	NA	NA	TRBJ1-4	TGCAGCGTTGTGTGGGCATCCTCAGGGACAACTAATGAAAAACTGTTTTTT	CSVVWASSGTTNEKLFF
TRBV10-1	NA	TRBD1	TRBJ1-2	TGCGCCAGCACCCGGGACAGGGGCTACACCTTC	CASTRDRGYTF
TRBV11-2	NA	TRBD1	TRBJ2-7	TGTGCCAGCACCCCCTTCCAAGGACAGGGGGCCTACGAGCAGTACTTC	CASTPFQGQGAYEQYF
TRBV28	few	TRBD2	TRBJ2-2	TGTGCCAGCAGTTTATTGGCTAGCGGATTGACCGGGGAGCTGTTTTTT	CASSLLASGLTGELFF
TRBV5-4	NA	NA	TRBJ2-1	TGTGCCAGCACCCCGGACTTAACTTACAATGAGCAGTTCTTC	CASTPDLTYNEQFF
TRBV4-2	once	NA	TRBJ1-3	TGTGCCAGCAGCCAAGATCTTGACAGCGTAAACACCATATATTTT	CASSQDLDSVNTIYF
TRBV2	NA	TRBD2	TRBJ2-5	TGTGCCAGCAGGGAGACTAGCGGGGGGGCCACAGAGACCCAGTACTTC	CASRETSGGATETQYF
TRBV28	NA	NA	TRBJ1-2	TGTGCCAGCGGTGGGGGCATGGGCTACACCTTC	CASGGGMGYTF
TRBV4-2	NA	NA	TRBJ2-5	TGTGCCAGCAGCCCAAGGGGCGCGGAAGAGACCCAGTACTTC	CASSPRGAEETQYF
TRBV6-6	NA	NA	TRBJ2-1	TGTGCCAGCAGTTACGAGGTAGCGAGATACAATGAGCAGTTCTTC	CASSYEVARYNEQFF
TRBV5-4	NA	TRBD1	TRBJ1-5	TGTGCCAGCAGTACCGGACAGGGCGATCAGCCCCAGCATTTT	CASSTGQGDQPQHF
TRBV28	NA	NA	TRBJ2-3	TGTGCCAGCAGTCCTCCTCCCAGCACAGATACGCAGTATTTT	CASSPPPSTDTQYF
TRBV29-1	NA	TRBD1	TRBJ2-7	TGCAGCGTTGGGCCAGGGGGTGGGGAGCAGTACTTC	CSVGPGGGEQYF
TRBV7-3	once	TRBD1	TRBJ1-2	TGTGCCAGCATCATCTACAGGGGGGATTGCTATGGCTACACCTTC	CASIIYRGDCYGYTF
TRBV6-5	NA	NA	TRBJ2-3	TGTGCCAGCAGCCCAATCACTAGCACAGATACGCAGTATTTT	CASSPITSTDTQYF
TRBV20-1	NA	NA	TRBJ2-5	TGCAGTGGGACAGTTCAAGAGACCCAGTACTTC	CSGTVQETQYF
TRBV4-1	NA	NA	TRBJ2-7	TGCGCCAGCAGCCAAGCCGACAGGACTGAGCAGTACTTC	CASSQADRTEQYF
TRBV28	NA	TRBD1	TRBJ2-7	TGTGCCAGCAGTTTAAGGGGACAGGCCCCCTTCGAGCAGTACTTC	CASSLRGQAPFEQYF
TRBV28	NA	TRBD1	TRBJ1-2	TGTGCCAGCATCACTACTCGGGACAGGGGAGCTAACTATGGCTACACCTTC	CASITTRDRGANYGYTF
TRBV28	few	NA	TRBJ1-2	TGTGCCAGCAGTCCTACGCAGGGGTATGGCTACACCTTC	CASSPTQGYGYTF
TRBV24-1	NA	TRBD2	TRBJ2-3	TGTGCCACCATGGGAGGGAGCACAGATACGCAGTATTTT	CATMGGSTDTQYF
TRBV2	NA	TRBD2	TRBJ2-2	TGTGCCAGCAGCTCGGGGGGGCGGGCCACCGGGGAGCTGTTTTTT	CASSSGGRATGELFF
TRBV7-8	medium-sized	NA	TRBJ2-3	TGTGCCAGCAGCCCCGGGACACTAAATGGAGATACGCAGTATTTT	CASSPGTLNGDTQYF
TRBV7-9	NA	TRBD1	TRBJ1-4	TGTGCCAGCAGCCCCCCGGGACAGGGGGCGGTTAATGAAAAACTGTTTTTT	CASSPPGQGAVNEKLFF
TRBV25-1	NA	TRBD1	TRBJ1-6	TGTGCCAGCAGTGAATCGGGACAGGTCTCACCCCTCCACTTT	CASSESGQVSPLHF
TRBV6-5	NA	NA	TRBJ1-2	TGTGCCAGCAGTTACATGGTATCCGGGGGCTACACCTTC	CASSYMVSGGYTF
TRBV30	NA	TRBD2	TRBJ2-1	TGTGCCTGGAGTGACCCCGCGGGAGCGGGAGGGGATGAGCAGTTCTTC	CAWSDPAGAGGDEQFF
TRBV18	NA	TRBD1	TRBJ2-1	TGTGCCAGCTCACCACCACAGGGGCTTGAGTTCTTC	CASSPPQGLEFF
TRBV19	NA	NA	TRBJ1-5	TGTGCCAGTAGTAGCAGGGTGGGCGGCAATCAGCCCCAGCATTTT	CASSSRVGGNQPQHF
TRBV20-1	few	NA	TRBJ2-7	TGCAGTGCTAGTGCTAGCTGGTACGAGCAGTACTTC	CSASASWYEQYF
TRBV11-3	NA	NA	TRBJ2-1	TGTGCCAGCAGTCGGGATGGGGTCCACTCCTACAATGAGCAGTTCTTC	CASSRDGVHSYNEQFF
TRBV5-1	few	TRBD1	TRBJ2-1	TGCGCCAGCAGCTTTATCGGGGACAGATACAATGAGCAGTTCTTC	CASSFIGDRYNEQFF
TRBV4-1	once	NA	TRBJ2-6	TGCGCCAGCAGCCAGCCGGGGGCTGGGGCCAACGTCCTGACTTTC	CASSQPGAGANVLTF
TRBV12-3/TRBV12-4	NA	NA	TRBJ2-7	TGTGCCAGCAGTTATTCCAGGGGCGAGCAGTACTTC	CASSYSRGEQYF
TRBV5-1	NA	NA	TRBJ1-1	TGCGCCAGCAGGTCTACCCTACCCCCGAACACTGAAGCTTTCTTT	CASRSTLPPNTEAFF
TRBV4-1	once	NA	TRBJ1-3	TGCGCCAGCAGCCTAAAGTTGGGGGCTACTGAAGGAAACACCATATATTTT	CASSLKLGATEGNTIYF
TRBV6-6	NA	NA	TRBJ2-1	TGTGCCAGCAGTTACTCGGGAGGCAGCTACAATGAGCAGTTCTTC	CASSYSGGSYNEQFF
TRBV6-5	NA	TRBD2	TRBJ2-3	TGTGCCAGCAGCGGCATAGCGGGAGGAACAGATACGCAGTATTTT	CASSGIAGGTDTQYF